This T cell receptor (beta chain) appears in the sequencing data of a study of CD8 T cells in Susac syndrome. For this clonotype: What it recognizes is unknown.

Germline assignment: CDR1 MNHNS and CDR2 SASEGT. Trimming shortened V by 6 bases and J by 3 bases, and 17 bases separated the two germline ends. The CDR3 has 16 residues. Study results and caveats: The TCR sequencing and HLA analysis in the study involved a relatively small number of individuals, as the study acknowledged.

High-throughput TCR beta sequencing covered peripheral CD8+ and CD4+ T cells. It was negative isolation that provided the CD8+ and CD4+ T cells, whereas TEMRA cells were enriched by FACS. Random hexamers were used to reverse transcribe 0.5 to 1 ug of RNA. Multiplex PCR with immunoSEQ amplified the TCR beta CDR3 across 54 Vbeta and 13 Jbeta. TCRdb called the immunoSEQ multiplex PCR reads again in MiXCR, with one record for every CDR3 protein. This table holds some 76,000 distinct CDR3 sequences, roughly 90% found once. The rearrangement joins TRBV6-1 to TRBJ1-4, with unresolved D. The sequenced material came from CD8+ T cells from PBMCs. The TCR was taken from a human donor with multiple sclerosis. CDR3 loop: CASRPLWVLSNEKLFF. The CDR3 DNA sequence: TGTGCCAGCAGGCCCCTATGGGTCTTATCTAATGAAAAACTGTTTTTT.